This record concerns one T cell receptor (beta chain) sequence. The data stem from a study of T-cell memory formation after mild COVID-19. Trimming cost V 0 bases and J 0 bases, with 12 bases left between them. The CDR3 runs 16 residues. Per germline, CDR1 SGDLS and CDR2 YYNGEE. MiXCR, run by TCRdb on the 5' RACE reads, gives a single entry per CDR3 protein. The data hold fewer than 450,000 distinct CDR3 sequences, with approximately 25% observed a single time. This sequence originates from an adult woman who had mild COVID-19 (a few samples of this study predate the infection). Cell type and time point are not known. Sequencing was carried out using PBMCs or a T cell subset sorted from them (not recorded which). V gene TRBV9 combines with J gene TRBJ1-1; possibly TRBD1 for D (6 bases). CDR3: CASSVEAGAVNTEAFF. The CDR3 DNA sequence: TGTGCCAGCAGCGTAGAGGCAGGGGCTGTGAACACTGAAGCTTTCTTT. Together with reference TRBV9 and TRBJ1-1, the CDR3 gives the full variable domain: DSGVTQTPKHLITATGQRVTLRCSPRSGDLSVYWYQQSLDQGLQFLIQYYNGEERAKGNILERFSAQQFPDLHSELNLSSLELGDSALYFCASSVEAGAVNTEAFFGQGTRLTVV.